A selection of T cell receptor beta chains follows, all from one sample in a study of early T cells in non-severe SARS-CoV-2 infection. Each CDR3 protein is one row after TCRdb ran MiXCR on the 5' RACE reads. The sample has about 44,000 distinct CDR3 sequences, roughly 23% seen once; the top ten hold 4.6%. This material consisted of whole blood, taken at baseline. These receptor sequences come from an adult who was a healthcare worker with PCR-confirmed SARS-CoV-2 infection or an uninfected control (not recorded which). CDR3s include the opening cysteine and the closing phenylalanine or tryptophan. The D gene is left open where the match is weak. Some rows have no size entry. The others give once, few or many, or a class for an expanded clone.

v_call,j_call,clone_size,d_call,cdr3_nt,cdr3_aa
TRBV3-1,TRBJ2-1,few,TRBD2,TGTGCCATCAGACTAGCGGGCGAGCAGTTCTTC,CAIRLAGEQFF
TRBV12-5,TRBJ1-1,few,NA,TGTGCTAGTGGCAAACGGGACGGGAACACTGAAGCTTTCTTT,CASGKRDGNTEAFF
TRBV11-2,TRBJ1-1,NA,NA,TGTGCCAGCAGCTTAAACCGGGGGAGCACTGAAGCTTTCTTT,CASSLNRGSTEAFF
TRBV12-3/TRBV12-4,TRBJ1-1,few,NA,TGTGCCATAACCGGGGGAGGAACTGAAGCTTTCTTT,CAITGGGTEAFF
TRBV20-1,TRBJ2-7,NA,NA,TGCAGTGCTAGAGATGTCGAATCCCCGTACGAGCAGTACTTC,CSARDVESPYEQYF
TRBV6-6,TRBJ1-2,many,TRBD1,TGTGCCAGCAGTTGGACAGGGGACGATGGCTACACCTTC,CASSWTGDDGYTF
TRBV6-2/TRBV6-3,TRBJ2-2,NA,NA,TGTGCCAGCAGTAGACAGCCCTCAAGACTGTTTTTT,CASSRQPSRLFF
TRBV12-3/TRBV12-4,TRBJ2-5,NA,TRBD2,TGTGCCAGCAGCTTAGGGACTAGCCAAGAGACCCAGTACTTC,CASSLGTSQETQYF
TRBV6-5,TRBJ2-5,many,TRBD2,TGTGCCAGCAGTTCCACCCCCGTGGGAGGGGAGACCCAGTACTTC,CASSSTPVGGETQYF
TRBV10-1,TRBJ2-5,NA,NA,TGCGCCAGCAGTGAGTCGAGCCCAGAGGAGACCCAGTACTTC,CASSESSPEETQYF
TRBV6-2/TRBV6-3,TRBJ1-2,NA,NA,TGTGCCAGCAGACCCGACAAGAACTATGGCTACACCTTC,CASRPDKNYGYTF
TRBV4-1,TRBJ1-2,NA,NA,TGCGCCAGCAGCCAAGATCAGGGCGCTAACTATGGCTACACCTTC,CASSQDQGANYGYTF
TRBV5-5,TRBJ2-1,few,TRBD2,TGTGCCAGCTCACGGACTAGCGGGGGGGCCCAATCCTACAATGAGCAGTTCTTC,CASSRTSGGAQSYNEQFF
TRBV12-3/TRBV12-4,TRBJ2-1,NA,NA,TGTGCCAGCAGTTTGGTATATGAGCAGTTCTTC,CASSLVYEQFF
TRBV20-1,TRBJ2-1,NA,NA,TGCAGTGCTGACGTGTTGCGCAATGAGCAGTTCTTC,CSADVLRNEQFF
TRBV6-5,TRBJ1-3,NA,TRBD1,TGTGCCAGCAGACAAGACAGGGACTCAGGAAACACCATATATTTT,CASRQDRDSGNTIYF
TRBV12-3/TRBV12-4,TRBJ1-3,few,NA,TGTGCCAGCAGTTTAGCGCTGGGGCCGGTTCAAATCGGAAACACCATATATTTT,CASSLALGPVQIGNTIYF
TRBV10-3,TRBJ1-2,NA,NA,TGTGCCATCGTGGGGCTGACTGGAGGCTCCTATGGCTACACCTTC,CAIVGLTGGSYGYTF
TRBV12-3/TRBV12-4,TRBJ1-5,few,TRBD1,TGTGCCAGCAGTTCGGACAGGCTTCAGCCCCAGCATTTT,CASSSDRLQPQHF
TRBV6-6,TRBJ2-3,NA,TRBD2,TGTGCCAGCAGTTACTCTTTTAGCGGGGGGCCAACAGATACGCAGTATTTT,CASSYSFSGGPTDTQYF
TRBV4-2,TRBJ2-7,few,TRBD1,TGTGCCAGCAGCCAACCTCGAGACGGGACAGGGTCGGCCTACGAGCAGTACTTC,CASSQPRDGTGSAYEQYF
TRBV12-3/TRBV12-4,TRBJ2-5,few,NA,TGTGCCAGCAGTTCCATACAACAAGAGACCCAGTACTTC,CASSSIQQETQYF
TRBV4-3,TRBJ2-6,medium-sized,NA,TGCGCCAGCAGCCAAGATTTCGGAAACTCTGGGGCCAACGTCCTGACTTTC,CASSQDFGNSGANVLTF
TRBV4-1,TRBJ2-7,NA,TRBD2,TGCGCCAGCAGCCCCACGGGACTAGATCAGACCTACGAGCAGTACTTC,CASSPTGLDQTYEQYF
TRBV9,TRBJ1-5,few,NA,TGTGCCAGCAGCGTAGAACCTAGCAATCAGCCCCAGCATTTT,CASSVEPSNQPQHF
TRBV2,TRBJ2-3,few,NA,TGTGCCAGCCAGGAGGCGAGCACAGATACGCAGTATTTT,CASQEASTDTQYF
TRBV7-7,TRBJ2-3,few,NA,TGTGCCAGCAGCTTAGGTTACACAGATACGCAGTATTTT,CASSLGYTDTQYF
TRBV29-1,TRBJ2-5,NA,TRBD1,TGCAGCGTTGAGGGACAGGGTTCGGAGACCCAGTACTTC,CSVEGQGSETQYF
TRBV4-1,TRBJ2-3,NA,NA,TGCGCCAGCAGCCCAGGACCCGGTAGCACAGATACGCAGTATTTT,CASSPGPGSTDTQYF
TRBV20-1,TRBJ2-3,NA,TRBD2,TGCAGTGCGGGAAAGACTAGCGATATCTCAGATACGCAGTATTTT,CSAGKTSDISDTQYF
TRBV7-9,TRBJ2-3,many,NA,TGTGCCAGCAGCTATCCCGCAGATACGCAGTATTTT,CASSYPADTQYF
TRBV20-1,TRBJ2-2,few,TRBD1,TGCAGTGCCCCGCGACAGGGGGCGTCCGGGGAGCTGTTTTTT,CSAPRQGASGELFF
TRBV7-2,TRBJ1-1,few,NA,TGTGCCAGCAGTCCGCGGTGGCTGACTGAAGCTTTCTTT,CASSPRWLTEAFF